This T cell receptor beta chain was retrieved from a study of T-cell reconstitution after alpha-beta-depleted transplantation in children. This clonotype appeared a few times. Trimming cost V 6 bases and J 2 bases, with 17 bases left between them. The CDR3 has 14 residues. Germline V gene sequence: CDR1 DFQATT, CDR2 SNEGSKA (reference sequence). Unique molecular identifiers were built into the TCRbeta library. Using its own MiXCR run on the PCR reads, TCRdb lists one record per CDR3 protein. Counted here are around 250,000 distinct CDR3 sequences, more than 8% occurring once; the ten biggest clones make up 10%.

This sequence was found in a human donor who donated a stem cell graft to a child with SCID. V and J are TRBV20-1 and TRBJ2-7; the D gene is possibly TRBD1 (5 bases). Sample: PBMCs from the stem cell graft donor, taken from the stem cell graft. CDR3 DNA: TGCAGTGCCCGATCCCTCGACAGTACCTACGAGCAGTACTTC. Translation: CSARSLDSTYEQYF.